The 6 T cell receptor beta chains below all came from one sample that was sequenced in a study of cytomegalovirus exposure and HLA in healthy donors. Assay: immunoSEQ multiplex PCR; the TCRdb copy retains only in-frame clones and omits some. Of roughly 200,000 clones in the sample, about 81% were seen once. Input material: PBMCs. The receptors come from a woman aged 25-40 years in good health and CMV-seronegative.

The V call is TRBV5-1, the J call TRBJ1-2; a weak D match, TRBD1 (5 bases). In germline, CDR1 is SGHRS, CDR2 YFSETQ. The germline V and J ends were trimmed by 5 bases and 8 bases, with 19 bases remaining between them. The CDR3 spans 14 residues. CDR3 coding DNA: TGCGCCAGCAGTTCCCAAGGACAAGGCGAGGGCTACACCTTC. Protein product: CASSSQGQGEGYTF.

V gene TRBV28 combines with J gene TRBJ1-2, with 9 bases fitting TRBD1. V was clipped by 6 bases and J by 3 bases; unmatched bases: 5. The CDR3 length is 14 residues. Germline-derived CDR1 and CDR2 are MDHEN and SYDVKM. This CDR3 reads CASRGTGRYYGYTF. CDR3 in DNA: TGTGCCAGCAGGGGGACAGGGCGGTACTATGGCTACACCTTC.

This chain links TRBV4-1 with TRBJ2-6; 7 bases agree with TRBD1. CDR3 size: 18 residues. V shed 1 base, J shed 4 bases, and the junction held 10 bases outside the gene matches. Germline assignment: CDR1 MGHRA and CDR2 YSYEKL. The CDR3 region has the DNA TGCGCCAGCAGCCAAGCCGAGACAGGGTTTATCGGGGCCAACGTCCTGACTTTC. Translating gives CASSQAETGFIGANVLTF.

This clone was detected many times. V usage is TRBV5-5 and J usage is TRBJ1-2; 7 nucleotides match TRBD1. Germline V gene sequence: CDR1 SGHKS, CDR2 YYEKEE (reference sequence). The junction had 0 bases not matched to a gene; V was cut back by 3 bases and J by 4 bases. This CDR3 is built from 12 residues. CDR3 coding DNA: TGTGCCAGCAGCTGGGACAGCTATGGCTACACCTTC. Its protein is CASSWDSYGYTF.

The V gene is TRBV6-4, the J gene TRBJ2-7, with 7 bases matching TRBD2. The CDR3 contains 16 residues. J lost 2 bases, V lost 0 bases, and 7 bases had no gene match. The germline V gene has CDR1 MRHNA and CDR2 SNTAGT. The CDR3 loop reads CASSDSGEGRTYEQYF. The CDR3 bases are TGTGCCAGCAGTGACTCTGGGGAGGGCAGGACCTACGAGCAGTACTTC.

The chain links TRBV28 to TRBJ2-7, with D hard to call. Deletions cut 8 bases from V and 2 bases from J, with 13 bases between. Germline lookup yields CDR1 MDHEN and CDR2 SYDVKM. This CDR3 spans 13 amino acids. Written as DNA, the CDR3 is TGTGCCAGCTCTACGCCGATACCCTACGAGCAGTACTTC. It encodes CASSTPIPYEQYF. Supplemented by reference TRBV28 and TRBJ2-7, the full variable domain reads DVKVTQSSRYLVKRTGEKVFLECVQDMDHENMFWYRQDPGLGLRLIYFSYDVKMKEKGDIPEGYSVSREKKERFSLILESASTNQTSMYLCASSTPIPYEQYFGPGTRLTVT.